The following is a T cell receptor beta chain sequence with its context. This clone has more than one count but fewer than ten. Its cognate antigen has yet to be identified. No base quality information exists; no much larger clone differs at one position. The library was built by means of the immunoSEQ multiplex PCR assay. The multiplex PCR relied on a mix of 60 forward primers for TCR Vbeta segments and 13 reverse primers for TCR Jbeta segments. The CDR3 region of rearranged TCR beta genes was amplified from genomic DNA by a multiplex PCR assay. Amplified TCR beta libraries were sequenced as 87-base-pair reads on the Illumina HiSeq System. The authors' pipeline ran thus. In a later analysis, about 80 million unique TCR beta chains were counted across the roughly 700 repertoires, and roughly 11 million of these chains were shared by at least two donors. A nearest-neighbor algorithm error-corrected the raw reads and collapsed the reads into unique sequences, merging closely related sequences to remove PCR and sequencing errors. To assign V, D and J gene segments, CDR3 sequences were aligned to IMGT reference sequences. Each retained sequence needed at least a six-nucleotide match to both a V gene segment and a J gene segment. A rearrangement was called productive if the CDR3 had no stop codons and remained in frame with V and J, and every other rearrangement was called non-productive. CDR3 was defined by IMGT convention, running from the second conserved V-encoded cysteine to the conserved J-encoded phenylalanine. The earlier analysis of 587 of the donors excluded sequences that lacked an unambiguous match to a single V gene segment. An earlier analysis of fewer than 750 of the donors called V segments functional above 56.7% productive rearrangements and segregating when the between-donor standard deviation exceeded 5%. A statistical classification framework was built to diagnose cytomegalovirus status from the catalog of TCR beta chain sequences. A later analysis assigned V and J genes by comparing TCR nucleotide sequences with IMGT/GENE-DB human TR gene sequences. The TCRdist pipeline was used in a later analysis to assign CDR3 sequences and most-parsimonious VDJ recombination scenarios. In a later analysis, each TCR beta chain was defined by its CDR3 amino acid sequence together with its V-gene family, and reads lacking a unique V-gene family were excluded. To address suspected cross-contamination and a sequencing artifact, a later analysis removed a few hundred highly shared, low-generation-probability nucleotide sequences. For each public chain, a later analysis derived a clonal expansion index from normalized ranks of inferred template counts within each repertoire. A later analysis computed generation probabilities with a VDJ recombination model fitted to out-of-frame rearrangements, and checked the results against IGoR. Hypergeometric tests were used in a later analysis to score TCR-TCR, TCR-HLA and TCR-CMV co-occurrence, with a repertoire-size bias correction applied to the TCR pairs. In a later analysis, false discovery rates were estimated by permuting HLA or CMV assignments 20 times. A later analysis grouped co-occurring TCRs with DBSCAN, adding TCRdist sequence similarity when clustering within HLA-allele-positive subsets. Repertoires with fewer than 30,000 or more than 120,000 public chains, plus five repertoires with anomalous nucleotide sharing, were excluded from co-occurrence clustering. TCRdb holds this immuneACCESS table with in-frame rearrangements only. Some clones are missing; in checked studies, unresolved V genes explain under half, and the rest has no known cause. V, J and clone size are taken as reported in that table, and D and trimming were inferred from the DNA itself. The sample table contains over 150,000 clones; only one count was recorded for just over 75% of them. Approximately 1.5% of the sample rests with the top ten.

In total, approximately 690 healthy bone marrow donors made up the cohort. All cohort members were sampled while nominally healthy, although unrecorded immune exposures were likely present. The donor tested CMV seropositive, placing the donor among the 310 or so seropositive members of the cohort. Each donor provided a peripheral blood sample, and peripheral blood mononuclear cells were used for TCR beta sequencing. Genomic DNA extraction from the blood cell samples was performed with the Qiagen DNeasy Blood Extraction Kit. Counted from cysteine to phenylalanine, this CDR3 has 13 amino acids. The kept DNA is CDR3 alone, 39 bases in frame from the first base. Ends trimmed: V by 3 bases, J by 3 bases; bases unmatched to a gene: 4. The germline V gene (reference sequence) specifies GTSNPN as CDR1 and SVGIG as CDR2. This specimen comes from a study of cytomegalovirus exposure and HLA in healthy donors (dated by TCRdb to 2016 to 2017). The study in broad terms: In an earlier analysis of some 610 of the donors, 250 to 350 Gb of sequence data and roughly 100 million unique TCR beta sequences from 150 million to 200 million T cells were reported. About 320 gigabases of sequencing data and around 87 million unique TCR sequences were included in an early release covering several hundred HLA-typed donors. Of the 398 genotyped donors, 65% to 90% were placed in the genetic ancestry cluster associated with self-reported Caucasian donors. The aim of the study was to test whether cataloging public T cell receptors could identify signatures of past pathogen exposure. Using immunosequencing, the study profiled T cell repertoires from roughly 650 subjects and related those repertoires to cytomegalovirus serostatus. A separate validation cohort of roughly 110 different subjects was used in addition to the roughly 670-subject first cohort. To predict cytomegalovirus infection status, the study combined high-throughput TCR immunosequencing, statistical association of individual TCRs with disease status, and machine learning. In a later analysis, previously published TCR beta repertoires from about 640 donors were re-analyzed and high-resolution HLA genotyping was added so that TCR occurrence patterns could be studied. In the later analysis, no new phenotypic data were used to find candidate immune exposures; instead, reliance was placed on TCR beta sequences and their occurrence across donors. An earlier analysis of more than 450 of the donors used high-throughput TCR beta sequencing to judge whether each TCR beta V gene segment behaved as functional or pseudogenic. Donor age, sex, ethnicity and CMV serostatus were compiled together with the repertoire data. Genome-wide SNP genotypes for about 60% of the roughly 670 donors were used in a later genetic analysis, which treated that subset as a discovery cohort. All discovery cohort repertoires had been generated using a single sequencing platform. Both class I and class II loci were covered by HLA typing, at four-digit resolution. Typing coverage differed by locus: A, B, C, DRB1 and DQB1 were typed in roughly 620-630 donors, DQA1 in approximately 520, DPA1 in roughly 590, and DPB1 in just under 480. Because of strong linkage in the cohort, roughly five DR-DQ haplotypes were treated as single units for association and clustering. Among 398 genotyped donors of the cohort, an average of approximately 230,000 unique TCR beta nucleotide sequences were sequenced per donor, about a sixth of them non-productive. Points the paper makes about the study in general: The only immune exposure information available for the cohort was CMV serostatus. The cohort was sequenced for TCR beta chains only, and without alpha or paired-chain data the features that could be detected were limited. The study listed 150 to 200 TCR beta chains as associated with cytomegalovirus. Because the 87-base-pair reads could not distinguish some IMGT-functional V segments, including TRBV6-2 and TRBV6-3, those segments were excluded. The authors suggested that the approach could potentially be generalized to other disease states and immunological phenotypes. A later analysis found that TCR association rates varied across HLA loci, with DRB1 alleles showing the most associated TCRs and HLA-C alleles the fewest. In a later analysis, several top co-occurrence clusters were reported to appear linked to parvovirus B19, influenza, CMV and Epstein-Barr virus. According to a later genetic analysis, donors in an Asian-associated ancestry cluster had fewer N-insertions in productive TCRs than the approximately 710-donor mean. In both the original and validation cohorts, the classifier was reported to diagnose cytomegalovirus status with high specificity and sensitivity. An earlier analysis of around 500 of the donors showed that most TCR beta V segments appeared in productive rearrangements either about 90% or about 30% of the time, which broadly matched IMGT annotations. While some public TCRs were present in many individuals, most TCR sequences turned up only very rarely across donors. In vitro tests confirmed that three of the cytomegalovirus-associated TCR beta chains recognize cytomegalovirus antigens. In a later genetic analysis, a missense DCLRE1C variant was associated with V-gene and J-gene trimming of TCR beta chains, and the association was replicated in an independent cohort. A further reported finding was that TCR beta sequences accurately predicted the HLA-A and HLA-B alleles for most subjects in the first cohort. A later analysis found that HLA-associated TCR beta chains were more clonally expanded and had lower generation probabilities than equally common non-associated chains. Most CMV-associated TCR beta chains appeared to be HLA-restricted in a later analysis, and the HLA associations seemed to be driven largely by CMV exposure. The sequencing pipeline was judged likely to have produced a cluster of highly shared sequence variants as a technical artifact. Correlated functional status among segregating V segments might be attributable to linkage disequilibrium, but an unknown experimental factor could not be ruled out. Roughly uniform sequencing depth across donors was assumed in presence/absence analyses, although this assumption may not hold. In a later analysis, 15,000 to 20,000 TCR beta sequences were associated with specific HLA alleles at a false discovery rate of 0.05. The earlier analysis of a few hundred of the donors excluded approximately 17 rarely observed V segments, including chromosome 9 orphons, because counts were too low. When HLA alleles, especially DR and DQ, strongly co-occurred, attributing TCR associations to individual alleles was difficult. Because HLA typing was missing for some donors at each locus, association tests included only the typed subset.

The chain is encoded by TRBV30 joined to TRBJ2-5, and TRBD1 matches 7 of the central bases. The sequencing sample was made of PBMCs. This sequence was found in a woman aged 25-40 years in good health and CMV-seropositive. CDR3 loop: CAWSRDREETQYF. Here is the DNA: TGTGCCTGGAGCCGGGACAGAGAAGAGACCCAGTACTTC.